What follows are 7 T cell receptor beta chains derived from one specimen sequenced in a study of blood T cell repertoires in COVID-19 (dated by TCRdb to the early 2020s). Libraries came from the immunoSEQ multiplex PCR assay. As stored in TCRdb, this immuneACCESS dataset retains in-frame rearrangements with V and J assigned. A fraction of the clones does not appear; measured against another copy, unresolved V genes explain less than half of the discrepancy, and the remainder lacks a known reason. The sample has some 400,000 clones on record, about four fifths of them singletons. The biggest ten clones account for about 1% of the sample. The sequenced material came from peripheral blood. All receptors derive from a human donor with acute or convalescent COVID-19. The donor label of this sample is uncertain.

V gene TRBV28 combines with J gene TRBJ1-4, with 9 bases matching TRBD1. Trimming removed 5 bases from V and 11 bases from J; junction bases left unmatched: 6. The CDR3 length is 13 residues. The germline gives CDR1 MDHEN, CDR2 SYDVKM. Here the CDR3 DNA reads TGTGCCAGCAGTCCCACCGACAGGGGGAAACTGTTTTTT. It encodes CASSPTDRGKLFF.

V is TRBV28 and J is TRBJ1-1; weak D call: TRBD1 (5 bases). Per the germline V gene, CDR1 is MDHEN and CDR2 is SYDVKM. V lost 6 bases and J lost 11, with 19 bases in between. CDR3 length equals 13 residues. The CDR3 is CASSSRQPPPAFF. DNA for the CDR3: TGTGCCAGCAGCTCCAGACAGCCTCCGCCGGCTTTCTTT.

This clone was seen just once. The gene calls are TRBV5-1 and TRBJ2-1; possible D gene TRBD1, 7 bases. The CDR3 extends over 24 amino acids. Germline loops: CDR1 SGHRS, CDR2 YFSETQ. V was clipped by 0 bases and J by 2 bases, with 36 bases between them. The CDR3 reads CASSLGQRTSLGAGQRAPYNEQFF. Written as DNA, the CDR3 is TGCGCCAGCAGCTTGGGCCAGCGTACTTCGCTAGGGGCGGGACAGAGGGCACCCTACAATGAGCAGTTCTTC.

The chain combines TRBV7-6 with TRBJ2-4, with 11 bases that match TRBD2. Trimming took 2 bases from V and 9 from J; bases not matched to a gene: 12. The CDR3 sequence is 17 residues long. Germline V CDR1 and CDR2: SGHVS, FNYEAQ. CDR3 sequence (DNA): TGTGCCAGCAGCTTATCTAGCGGGGGGTCCCTATCGACCATTCAGTACTTC. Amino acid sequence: CASSLSSGGSLSTIQYF.

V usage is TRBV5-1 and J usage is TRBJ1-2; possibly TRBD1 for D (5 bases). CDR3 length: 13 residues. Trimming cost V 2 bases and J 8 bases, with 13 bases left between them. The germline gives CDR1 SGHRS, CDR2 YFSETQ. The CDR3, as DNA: TGCGCCAGCAGCTTACAGGTTTCGGAGGGCTACACCTTC. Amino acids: CASSLQVSEGYTF.

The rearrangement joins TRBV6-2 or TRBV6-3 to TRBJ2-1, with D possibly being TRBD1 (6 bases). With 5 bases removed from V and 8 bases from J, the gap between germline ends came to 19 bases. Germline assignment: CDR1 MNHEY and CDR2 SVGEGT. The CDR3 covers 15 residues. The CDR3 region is CASSTRDTLRDEQFF. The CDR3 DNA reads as TGTGCCAGCAGTACCAGGGACACTCTTAGGGATGAGCAGTTCTTC.

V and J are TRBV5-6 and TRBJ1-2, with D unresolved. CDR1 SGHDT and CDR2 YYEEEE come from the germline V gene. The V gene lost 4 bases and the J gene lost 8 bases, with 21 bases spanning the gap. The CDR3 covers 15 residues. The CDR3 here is CASSHYERGVWGYTF. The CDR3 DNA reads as TGTGCCAGCAGCCACTACGAGCGGGGAGTGTGGGGCTACACCTTC.